The 20 T cell receptor beta chains in this list originate from one sample, sequenced in a study of T cells after yellow fever vaccination. Each CDR3 protein gets one entry after TCRdb re-called the 5' RACE reads with MiXCR. The data contain approximately 340,000 distinct CDR3 sequences, 8.7% of them singletons. The specimen was PBMCs, collected on the day of the first yellow fever vaccination. The receptor source for this set is a man younger than 35 who received the YFV17D yellow fever vaccine.

This clonotype was observed many times. This rearrangement joins TRBV6-5 to TRBJ2-5; D not resolved. Germline CDR1 is MNHEY and CDR2 is SVGAGI. This CDR3 is 14 amino acids long. Trimming took off 4 bases at V and 5 bases at J, with 14 bases between the two ends. CDR3 protein: CASSSRRLLETQYF. CDR3 nucleotides: TGTGCCAGCAGTTCTCGGCGTTTGTTGGAGACCCAGTACTTC.

The chain carries TRBV10-3 and TRBJ1-1, with 7 positions matching TRBD1. Germline CDR1 is ENHRY and CDR2 is SYGVKD. V was pared by 6 bases and J by 2 bases, with 9 bases of the junction left unmatched. This CDR3 is 15 amino acids long. The CDR3 DNA follows: TGTGCCATCAGATTAGACGGGACAGCAAACACTGAAGCTTTCTTT. It yields the protein CAIRLDGTANTEAFF.

This clonotype appeared many times. A junction boundary mismatches the germline segment, possibly from a read error. The gene calls are TRBV5-1 and TRBJ2-1; 7 bases map to TRBD1. CDR1 is SGHRS, CDR2 YFSETQ, per germline. The CDR3 spans 12 residues. CDR3 sequence (DNA): TGCGCCAGCAGCTTTTTAGGGGACAGCGAAATCTTC. Amino acid sequence: CASSFLGDSEIF. The whole variable domain, filled in from reference TRBV5-1 and TRBJ2-1, reads KAGVTQTPRYLIKTRGQQVTLSCSPISGHRSVSWYQQTPGQGLQFLFEYFSETQRNKGNFPGRFSGRQFSNSRSEMNVSTLELGDSALYLCASSFLGDSEIFGPGTRLTVL.

This clonotype was seen only a few times. The chain couples TRBV6-5 to TRBJ1-4; D possibly corresponds to TRBD1 (5 bases). The CDR3 has 14 amino acids. V lost 0 bases, J lost 8 bases, and 10 bases lay in between. The germline CDR1 and CDR2 sequences are MNHEY and SVGAGI. The CDR3 DNA follows: TGTGCCAGCAGTTACTCTTGGGGGGAGGAAAAACTGTTTTTT. This translates into CASSYSWGEEKLFF.

This clonotype was found a few times. The CDR3 DNA reads TGTGCCAGCAGCCAAGCGCGGGGGAGTTCCTACAATGAGCAGTTCTTC. Protein: CASSQARGSSYNEQFF. V and J are TRBV14 and TRBJ2-1; TRBD2 matches 7 bases. This CDR3 has 16 residues. Germline CDR1 and CDR2: SGHDN and FVKESK. V dropped 1 base and J dropped 1; count of bases not matched to a gene: 4.

This chain uses TRBV20-1 with TRBJ1-1; TRBD1 agrees at 7 bases. The junction had 5 bases not matched to a gene; V was cut back by 0 bases and J by 4 bases. This CDR3 is 14 amino acids long. Germline assignment: CDR1 DFQATT and CDR2 SNEGSKA (reference sequence). CDR3 amino acids: CSARDDREGTEAFF. In DNA form, the CDR3 reads TGCAGTGCTAGAGATGACAGGGAGGGCACTGAAGCTTTCTTT.

The V and J genes are TRBV12-3 or TRBV12-4 and TRBJ1-5; TRBD1 matches at 7 bases. Trimming took 6 bases from V and 6 from J; bases not matched to a gene: 11. This CDR3 has 15 amino acids. The CDR3 nucleotides are TGTGCCAGCAGCGAGACAGGGAAGGCTTTTCAGCCCCAGCATTTT. Translated: CASSETGKAFQPQHF.

This clonotype was found many times. The chain couples TRBV4-1 to TRBJ2-7; D is ambiguous. Trimming took 0 bases from V and 5 from J, leaving 14 bases between them. This CDR3 has 15 amino acids. CDR1 and CDR2 from the germline V gene are MGHRA and YSYEKL. The CDR3 reads CASSQDVGVVDEQYF. CDR3 nucleotides: TGCGCCAGCAGCCAAGATGTAGGAGTCGTCGACGAGCAGTACTTC.

This chain links TRBV7-3 with TRBJ2-2; 11 bases agree with TRBD2. CDR3 length equals 15 residues. Germline V gene sequence: CDR1 SGHTA, CDR2 FQGTGA. V dropped 3 bases and J dropped 6; count of bases not matched to a gene: 3. DNA for the CDR3: TGTGCCAGCAGCTTGCGACTAGCGGGGCCCGGGGAGCTGTTTTTT. Amino acids: CASSLRLAGPGELFF.

This clonotype appeared a few times. CDR3 DNA sequence: TGCGCCAGCAGTCAATCCTTCTCCATCTACGAGCAGTACTTC. Translating gives CASSQSFSIYEQYF. The rearrangement joins TRBV23-1 to TRBJ2-7; D unresolved. TRBV23-1 is an ORF; its function is uncertain. This CDR3 contains 14 residues. V was pared by 0 bases and J by 3 bases, with 9 bases between.

As for this clonotype: A much larger clone differs by one base, so this may be a read error. The chain combines TRBV7-3 with TRBJ2-2; D could derive from TRBD1 or TRBD2 (5 bases each). Germline lookup yields CDR1 SGHTA and CDR2 FQGTGA. The CDR3 sequence is 15 residues long. In nucleotides, the CDR3 is TGTGCCAGCAGCTTATCCGGGACGAACACCTGGGAGCTGTTTTTT. The encoded protein is CASSLSGTNTWELFF.

This clonotype has ten or more counts. Here the CDR3 reads CASSLGTAVGGGSPLHF. Written as DNA, the CDR3 is TGTGCCAGCAGTCTTGGGACTGCCGTCGGCGGGGGTTCACCCCTCCACTTT. The chain is built from TRBV12-3 or TRBV12-4 and TRBJ1-6; TRBD1 might be the D (5 bases). The CDR3 sequence is 17 residues long. Trimming took 5 bases from V and 9 from J, leaving 23 bases between them.

This clonotype was seen ten or more times. The chain combines TRBV23-1 with TRBJ2-1; D may be TRBD1 (7 bases). TRBV23-1 has ORF status, its function being uncertain. The CDR3 runs 18 residues. The V gene lost 0 bases and the J gene lost 5 bases, with 20 bases spanning the gap. The CDR3 reads CASSQSRRGQGSNNEQFF. DNA for the CDR3: TGCGCCAGCAGTCAATCCCGGAGGGGGCAGGGGAGCAACAATGAGCAGTTCTTC.

This clonotype has only a few counts. In nucleotides, the CDR3 is TGCAGCGCTGCAGGGGGACAGGGCCACAGCTACACCTTC. Amino acid sequence: CSAAGGQGHSYTF. The rearrangement uses TRBV29-1 and TRBJ1-2; TRBD1 agrees at 9 bases. CDR1 and CDR2 (germline): SQVTM, ANQGSEA. Unmatched junction bases numbered 12, after V lost 7 bases and J lost 9 bases. The CDR3 consists of 13 residues.

This clonotype was detected only a few times. The chain carries TRBV27 and TRBJ2-5; D may be TRBD2 (5 bases). The CDR3 runs 15 residues. Germline V gene data show CDR1 as MNHEY and CDR2 as SMNVEV (reference sequence). Trimming stripped 7 bases from V and 1 base from J, with 16 bases between. The CDR3 region is CASKSPGRPQETQYF. DNA for the CDR3: TGTGCCAGCAAGTCCCCGGGGAGACCCCAAGAGACCCAGTACTTC.

This clonotype was counted at least ten times. The rearrangement uses TRBV21-1 and TRBJ2-3; the table names TRBD1, a call not compared with the DNA. TRBV21-1 is a pseudogene locus. This CDR3 is built from 14 residues. CDR3: CASSKTGVTDTQYF. The CDR3 DNA sequence: TGTGCCAGCAGCAAGACAGGGGTCACAGATACGCAGTATTTT.

CDR3 loop: CASSPSPTRVSYNEQFF. CDR3 DNA sequence: TGTGCCAGCAGTCCATCACCAACTAGAGTCTCCTACAATGAGCAGTTCTTC. The chain combines TRBV6-2 or TRBV6-3 with TRBJ2-1; a weak D match, TRBD2 (5 bases). The CDR3 length is 17 residues. V shed 5 bases and J shed 0 bases, with 17 bases lying between them. Germline-derived CDR1 and CDR2 are MNHEY and SVGEGT.

The chain joins TRBV24-1 to TRBJ2-1; TRBD1 matches at 8 bases. This CDR3 contains 16 residues. CDR1 KGHDR and CDR2 SFDVKD come from the germline V gene. The ends lost 2 bases at V and 4 bases at J; junction bases unmatched: 6. The DNA for the CDR3 is TGTGCCACCAGTGATTCGCAGGGGGCGTCGTACAATGAGCAGTTCTTC. The encoded protein is CATSDSQGASYNEQFF.

This clonotype was counted many times. This chain joins TRBV5-4 and TRBJ2-2; 7 positions agree with TRBD2. Trimming removed 3 bases from V and 8 bases from J; junction bases left unmatched: 16. Germline V CDR1 and CDR2: SGHNT, YYREEE (reference sequence). The CDR3 spans 17 residues. CDR3 DNA: TGTGCCAGCAGCTCATCCCCCCAGCGGGGTGGTGCGGGGGAGCTGTTTTTT. This translates into CASSSSPQRGGAGELFF.

This clonotype was recorded at least ten times. The chain couples TRBV24-1 to TRBJ2-1, with 7 bases identical to TRBD1. J gave up 2 bases and V 5 bases, and 5 bases lay outside the gene matches. CDR1 and CDR2 (germline): KGHDR, SFDVKD. The CDR3 runs 15 residues. CDR3: CATSVAGTAYNEQFF. The CDR3 nucleotides are TGTGCCACCAGTGTCGCCGGGACAGCCTACAATGAGCAGTTCTTC.